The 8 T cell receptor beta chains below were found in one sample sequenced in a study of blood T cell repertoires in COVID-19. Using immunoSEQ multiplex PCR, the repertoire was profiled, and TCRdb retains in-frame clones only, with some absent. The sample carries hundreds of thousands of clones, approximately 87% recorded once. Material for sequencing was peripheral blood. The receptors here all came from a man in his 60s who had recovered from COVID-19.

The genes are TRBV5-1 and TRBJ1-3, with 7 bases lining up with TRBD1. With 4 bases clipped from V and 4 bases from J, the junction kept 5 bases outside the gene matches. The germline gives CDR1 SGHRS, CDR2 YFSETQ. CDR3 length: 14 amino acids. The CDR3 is CASSPGQLGNTIYF. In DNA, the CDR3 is TGCGCCAGCAGCCCGGGACAGTTAGGAAACACCATATATTTT.

Written as DNA, the CDR3 is TGTGCCAGCAGCTACAGGGTAGGCCATGAGCAGTTCTTC. Protein product: CASSYRVGHEQFF. The chain carries TRBV5-4 and TRBJ2-1, with D perhaps matching TRBD1 (6 bases). The CDR3 is 13 amino acids. Germline V gene data show CDR1 as SGHNT and CDR2 as YYREEE (reference sequence). Trimming cost V 3 bases and J 8 bases, with 12 bases left between them.

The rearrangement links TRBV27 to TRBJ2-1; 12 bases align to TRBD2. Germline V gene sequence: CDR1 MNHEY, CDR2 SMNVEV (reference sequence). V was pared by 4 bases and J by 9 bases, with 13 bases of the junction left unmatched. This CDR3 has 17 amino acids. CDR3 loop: CASSSAKLAGGPGEQFF. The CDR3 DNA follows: TGTGCCAGCAGTTCTGCAAAGCTAGCGGGAGGGCCTGGTGAGCAGTTCTTC.

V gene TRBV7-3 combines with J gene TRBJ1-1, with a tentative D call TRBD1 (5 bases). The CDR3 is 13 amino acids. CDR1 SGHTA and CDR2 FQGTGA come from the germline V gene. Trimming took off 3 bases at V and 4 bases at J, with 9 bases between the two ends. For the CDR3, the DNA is TGTGCCAGCAGCTTCACAGGTATCACTGAAGCTTTCTTT. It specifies CASSFTGITEAFF.

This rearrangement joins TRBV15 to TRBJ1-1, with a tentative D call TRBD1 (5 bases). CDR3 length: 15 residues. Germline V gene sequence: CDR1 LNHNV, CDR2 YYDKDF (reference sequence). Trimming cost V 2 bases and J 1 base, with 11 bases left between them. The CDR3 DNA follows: TGTGCCACCAGCAGACAACAGGATTCGAACACTGAAGCTTTCTTT. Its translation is CATSRQQDSNTEAFF.

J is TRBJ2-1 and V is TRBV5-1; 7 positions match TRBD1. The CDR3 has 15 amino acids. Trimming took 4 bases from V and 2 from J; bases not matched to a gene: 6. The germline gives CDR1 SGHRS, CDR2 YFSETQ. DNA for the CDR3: TGCGCCAGCAGCGCTCGGGACAGCACCTACAATGAGCAGTTCTTC. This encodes CASSARDSTYNEQFF.

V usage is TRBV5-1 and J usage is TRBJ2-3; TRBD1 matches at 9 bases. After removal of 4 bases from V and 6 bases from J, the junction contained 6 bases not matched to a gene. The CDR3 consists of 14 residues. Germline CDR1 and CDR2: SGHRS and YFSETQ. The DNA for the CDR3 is TGCGCCAGCAGCCCCGGACAGGGGAAGGATACGCAGTATTTT. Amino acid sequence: CASSPGQGKDTQYF.

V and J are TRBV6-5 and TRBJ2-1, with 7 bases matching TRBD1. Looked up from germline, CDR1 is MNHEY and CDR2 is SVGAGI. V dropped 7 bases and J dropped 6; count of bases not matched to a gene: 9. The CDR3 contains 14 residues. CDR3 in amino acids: CASNVQQGRNEQFF. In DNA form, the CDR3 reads TGTGCCAGCAACGTTCAACAGGGGCGCAATGAGCAGTTCTTC.